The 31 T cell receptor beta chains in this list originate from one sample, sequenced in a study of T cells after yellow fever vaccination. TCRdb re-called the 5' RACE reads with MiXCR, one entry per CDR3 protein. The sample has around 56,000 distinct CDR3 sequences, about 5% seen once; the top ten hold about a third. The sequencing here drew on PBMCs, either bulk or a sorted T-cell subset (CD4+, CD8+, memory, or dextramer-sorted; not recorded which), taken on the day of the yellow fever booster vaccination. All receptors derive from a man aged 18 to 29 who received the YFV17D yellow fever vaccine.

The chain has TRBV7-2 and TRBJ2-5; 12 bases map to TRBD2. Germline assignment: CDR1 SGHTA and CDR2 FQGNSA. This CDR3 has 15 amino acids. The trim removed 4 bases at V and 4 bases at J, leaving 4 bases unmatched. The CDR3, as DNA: TGTGCCAGCAGCTCAGGACTAGCGGGGAGAGAGACCCAGTACTTC. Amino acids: CASSSGLAGRETQYF.

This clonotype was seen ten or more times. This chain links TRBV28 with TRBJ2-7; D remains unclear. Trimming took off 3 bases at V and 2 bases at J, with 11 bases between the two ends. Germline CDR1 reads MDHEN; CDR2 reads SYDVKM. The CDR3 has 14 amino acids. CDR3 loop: CASSFGSVAYEQYV. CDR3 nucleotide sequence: TGTGCCAGCAGTTTCGGGTCTGTTGCCTACGAGCAGTACGTC.

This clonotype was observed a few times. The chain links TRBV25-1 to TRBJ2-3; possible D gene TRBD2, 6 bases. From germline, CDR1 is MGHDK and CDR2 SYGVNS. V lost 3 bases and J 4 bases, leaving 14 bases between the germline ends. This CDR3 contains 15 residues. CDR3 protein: CASSDPGRPADTQYF. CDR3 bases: TGTGCCAGCAGTGATCCAGGGAGGCCCGCAGATACGCAGTATTTT.

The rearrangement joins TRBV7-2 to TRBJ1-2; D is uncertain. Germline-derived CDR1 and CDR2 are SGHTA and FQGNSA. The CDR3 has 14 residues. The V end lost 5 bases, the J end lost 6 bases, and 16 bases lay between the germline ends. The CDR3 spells CASSPIELRDGYTF. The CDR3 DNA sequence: TGTGCCAGCAGCCCCATCGAACTAAGGGATGGCTACACCTTC. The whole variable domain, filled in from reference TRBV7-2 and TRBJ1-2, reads GAGVSQSPSNKVTEKGKDVELRCDPISGHTALYWYRQSLGQGLEFLIYFQGNSAPDKSGLPSDRFSAERTGGSVSTLTIQRTQQEDSAVYLCASSPIELRDGYTFGSGTRLTVV.

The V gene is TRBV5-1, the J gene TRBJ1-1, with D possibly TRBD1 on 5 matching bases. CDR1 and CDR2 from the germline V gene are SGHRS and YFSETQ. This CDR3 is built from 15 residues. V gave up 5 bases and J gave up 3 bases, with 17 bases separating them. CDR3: CASRPAAAGDTEAFF. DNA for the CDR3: TGCGCCAGCAGACCGGCGGCCGCGGGGGACACTGAAGCTTTCTTT.

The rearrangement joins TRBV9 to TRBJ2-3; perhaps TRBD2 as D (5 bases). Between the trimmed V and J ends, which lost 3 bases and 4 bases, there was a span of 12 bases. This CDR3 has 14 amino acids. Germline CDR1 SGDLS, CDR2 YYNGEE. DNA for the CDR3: TGTGCCAGCAGCGAAACTAGTATCGCAGATACGCAGTATTTT. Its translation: CASSETSIADTQYF.

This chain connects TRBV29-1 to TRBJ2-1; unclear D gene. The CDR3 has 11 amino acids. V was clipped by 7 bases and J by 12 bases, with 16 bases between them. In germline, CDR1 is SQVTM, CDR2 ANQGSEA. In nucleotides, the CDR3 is TGCAGCGCCAGCGACCCCATCGGGCAGTTCTTC. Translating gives CSASDPIGQFF.

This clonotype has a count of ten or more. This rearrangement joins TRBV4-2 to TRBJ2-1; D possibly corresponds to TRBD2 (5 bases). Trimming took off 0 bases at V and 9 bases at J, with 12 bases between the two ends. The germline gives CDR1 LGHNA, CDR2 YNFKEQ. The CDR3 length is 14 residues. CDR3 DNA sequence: TGTGCCAGCAGCCAAGATAGGGCGGGTACTGAGCAGTTCTTC. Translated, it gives CASSQDRAGTEQFF.

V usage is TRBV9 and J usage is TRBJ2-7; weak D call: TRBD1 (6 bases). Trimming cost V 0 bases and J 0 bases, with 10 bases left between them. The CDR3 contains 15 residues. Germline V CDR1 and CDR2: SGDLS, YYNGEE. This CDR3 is CASSVEGVGSYEQYF. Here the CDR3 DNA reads TGTGCCAGCAGCGTAGAGGGGGTCGGCTCCTACGAGCAGTACTTC. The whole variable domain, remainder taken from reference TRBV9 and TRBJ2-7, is DSGVTQTPKHLITATGQRVTLRCSPRSGDLSVYWYQQSLDQGLQFLIQYYNGEERAKGNILERFSAQQFPDLHSELNLSSLELGDSALYFCASSVEGVGSYEQYFGPGTRLTVT.

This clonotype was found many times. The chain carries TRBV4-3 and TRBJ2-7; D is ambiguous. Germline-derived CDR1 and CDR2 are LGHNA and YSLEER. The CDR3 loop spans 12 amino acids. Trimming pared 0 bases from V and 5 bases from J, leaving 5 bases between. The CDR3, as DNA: TGCGCCAGCAGCCAAGATGACCACGAGCAGTACTTC. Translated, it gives CASSQDDHEQYF.

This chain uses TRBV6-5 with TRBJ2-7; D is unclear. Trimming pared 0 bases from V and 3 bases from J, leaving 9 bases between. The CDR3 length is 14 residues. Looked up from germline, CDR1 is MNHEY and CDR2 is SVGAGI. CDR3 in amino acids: CASSYSASYYEQYF. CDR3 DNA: TGTGCCAGCAGTTACTCGGCTAGTTACTACGAGCAGTACTTC.

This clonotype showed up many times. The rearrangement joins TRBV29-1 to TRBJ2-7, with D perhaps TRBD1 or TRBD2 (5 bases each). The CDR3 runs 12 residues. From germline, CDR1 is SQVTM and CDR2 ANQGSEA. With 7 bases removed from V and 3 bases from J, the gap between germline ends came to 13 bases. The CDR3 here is CSAGAGYYEQYF. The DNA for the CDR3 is TGCAGCGCCGGGGCGGGCTACTACGAGCAGTACTTC.

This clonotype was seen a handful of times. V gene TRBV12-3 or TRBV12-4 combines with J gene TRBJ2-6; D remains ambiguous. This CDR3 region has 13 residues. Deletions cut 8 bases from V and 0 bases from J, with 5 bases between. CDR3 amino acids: CASESSGANVLTF. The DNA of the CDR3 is TGTGCCAGCGAGAGCTCTGGGGCCAACGTCCTGACTTTC.

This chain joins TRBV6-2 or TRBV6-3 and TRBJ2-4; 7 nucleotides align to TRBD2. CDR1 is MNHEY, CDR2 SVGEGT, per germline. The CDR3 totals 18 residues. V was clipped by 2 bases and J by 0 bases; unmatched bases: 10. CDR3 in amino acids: CASSYDPVGGEAKNIQYF. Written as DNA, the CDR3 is TGTGCCAGCAGTTACGACCCGGTGGGGGGGGAAGCCAAAAACATTCAGTACTTC.

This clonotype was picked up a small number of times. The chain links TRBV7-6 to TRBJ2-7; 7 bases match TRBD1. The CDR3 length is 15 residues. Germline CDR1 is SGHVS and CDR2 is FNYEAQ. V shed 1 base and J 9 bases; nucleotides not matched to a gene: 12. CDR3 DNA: TGTGCCAGCAGCTTAGAGGGACAGATAACACCCCGGCAGTACTTC. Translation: CASSLEGQITPRQYF.

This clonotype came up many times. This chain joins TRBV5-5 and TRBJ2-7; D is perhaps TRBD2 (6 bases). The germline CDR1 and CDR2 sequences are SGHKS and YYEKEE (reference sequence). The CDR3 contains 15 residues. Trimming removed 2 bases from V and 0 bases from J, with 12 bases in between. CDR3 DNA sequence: TGTGCCAGCAGCTTCGGTAGCGGACCCTCCTACGAGCAGTACTTC. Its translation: CASSFGSGPSYEQYF. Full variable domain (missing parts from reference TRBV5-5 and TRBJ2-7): DAGVTQSPTHLIKTRGQQVTLRCSPISGHKSVSWYQQVLGQGPQFIFQYYEKEERGRGNFPDRFSARQFPNYSSELNVNALLLGDSALYLCASSFGSGPSYEQYFGPGTRLTVT.

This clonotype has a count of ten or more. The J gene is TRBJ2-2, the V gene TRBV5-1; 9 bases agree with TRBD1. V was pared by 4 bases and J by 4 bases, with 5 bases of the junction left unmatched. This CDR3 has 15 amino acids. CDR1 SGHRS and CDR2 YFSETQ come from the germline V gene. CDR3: CASSLPGQGTGELFF. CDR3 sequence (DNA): TGCGCCAGCAGCCTACCGGGACAGGGCACCGGGGAGCTGTTTTTT.

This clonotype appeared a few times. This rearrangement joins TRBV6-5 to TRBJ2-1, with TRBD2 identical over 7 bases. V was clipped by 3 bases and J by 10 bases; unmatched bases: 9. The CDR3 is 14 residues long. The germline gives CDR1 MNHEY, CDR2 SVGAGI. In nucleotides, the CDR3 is TGTGCCAGCAGTTATCAAGCGGGGTCGTGGGAGCAGTTCTTC. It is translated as CASSYQAGSWEQFF.

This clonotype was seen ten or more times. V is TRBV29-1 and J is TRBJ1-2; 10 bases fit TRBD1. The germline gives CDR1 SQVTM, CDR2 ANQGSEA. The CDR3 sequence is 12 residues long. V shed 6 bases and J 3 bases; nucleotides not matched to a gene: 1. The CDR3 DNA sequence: TGCAGCGTCGGGACAGGGGACTATGGCTACACCTTC. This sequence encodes CSVGTGDYGYTF. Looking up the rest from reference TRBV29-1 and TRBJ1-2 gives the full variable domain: SAVISQKPSRDICQRGTSLTIQCQVDSQVTMMFWYRQQPGQSLTLIATANQGSEATYESGFVIDKFPISRPNLTFSTLTVSNMSPEDSSIYLCSVGTGDYGYTFGSGTRLTVV.

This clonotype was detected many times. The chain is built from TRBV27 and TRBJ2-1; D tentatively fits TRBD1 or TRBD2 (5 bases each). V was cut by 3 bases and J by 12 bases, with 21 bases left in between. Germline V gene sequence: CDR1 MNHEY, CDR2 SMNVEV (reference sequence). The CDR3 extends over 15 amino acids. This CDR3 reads CASSFTVLRDEGQFF. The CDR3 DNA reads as TGTGCCAGCAGTTTCACCGTTCTCCGGGACGAAGGGCAGTTCTTC.

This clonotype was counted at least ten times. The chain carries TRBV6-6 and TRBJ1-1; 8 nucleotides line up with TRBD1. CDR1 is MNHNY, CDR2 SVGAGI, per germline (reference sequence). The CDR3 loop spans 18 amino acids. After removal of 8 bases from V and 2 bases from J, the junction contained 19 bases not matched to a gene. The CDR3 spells CASLQPGQAIFRNTEAFF. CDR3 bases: TGTGCCAGCCTACAGCCGGGACAGGCTATCTTTCGCAACACTGAAGCTTTCTTT.

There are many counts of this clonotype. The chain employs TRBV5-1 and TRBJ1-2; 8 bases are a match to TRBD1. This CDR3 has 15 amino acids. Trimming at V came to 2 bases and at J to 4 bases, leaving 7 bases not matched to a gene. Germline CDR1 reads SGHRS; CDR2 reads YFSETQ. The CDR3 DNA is TGCGCCAGCAGCTTCCAGACAGGGGACGCCTATGGCTACACCTTC. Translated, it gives CASSFQTGDAYGYTF.

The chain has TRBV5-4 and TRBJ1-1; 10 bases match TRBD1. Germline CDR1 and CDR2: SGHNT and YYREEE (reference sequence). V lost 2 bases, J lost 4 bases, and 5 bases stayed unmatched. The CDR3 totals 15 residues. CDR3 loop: CASSFWDRGITEAFF. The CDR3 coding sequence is TGTGCCAGCAGCTTCTGGGACAGGGGAATCACTGAAGCTTTCTTT.

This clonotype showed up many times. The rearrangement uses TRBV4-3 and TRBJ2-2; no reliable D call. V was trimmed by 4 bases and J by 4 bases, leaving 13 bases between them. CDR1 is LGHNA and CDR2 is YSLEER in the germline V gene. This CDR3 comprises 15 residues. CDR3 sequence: CASSPQTFGTGELFF. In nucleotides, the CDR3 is TGCGCCAGCAGCCCCCAGACCTTTGGCACCGGGGAGCTGTTTTTT.

CDR3 sequence reads: CASSLDPGLNEQFF. The CDR3 region has the DNA TGTGCCAGCAGCTTAGACCCCGGGCTCAATGAGCAGTTCTTC. The V call is TRBV7-3, the J call TRBJ2-1, with D hard to call. Germline CDR1 and CDR2: SGHTA and FQGTGA. The CDR3 covers 14 residues. V was trimmed by 2 bases and J by 6 bases, leaving 11 bases between them.

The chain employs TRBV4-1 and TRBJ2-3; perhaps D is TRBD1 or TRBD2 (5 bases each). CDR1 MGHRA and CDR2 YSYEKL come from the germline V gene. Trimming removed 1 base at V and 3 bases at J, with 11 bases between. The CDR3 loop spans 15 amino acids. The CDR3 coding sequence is TGCGCCAGCAGCCAAGGGGGGACGGGAACAGATACGCAGTATTTT. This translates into CASSQGGTGTDTQYF.

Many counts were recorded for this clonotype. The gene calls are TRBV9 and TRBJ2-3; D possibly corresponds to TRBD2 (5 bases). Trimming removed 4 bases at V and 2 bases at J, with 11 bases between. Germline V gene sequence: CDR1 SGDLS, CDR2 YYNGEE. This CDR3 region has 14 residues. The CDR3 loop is CASSSGETTDTQYF. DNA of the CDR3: TGTGCCAGCAGCTCCGGGGAGACCACAGATACGCAGTATTTT. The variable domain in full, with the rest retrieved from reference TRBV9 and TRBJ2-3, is DSGVTQTPKHLITATGQRVTLRCSPRSGDLSVYWYQQSLDQGLQFLIQYYNGEERAKGNILERFSAQQFPDLHSELNLSSLELGDSALYFCASSSGETTDTQYFGPGTRLTVL.

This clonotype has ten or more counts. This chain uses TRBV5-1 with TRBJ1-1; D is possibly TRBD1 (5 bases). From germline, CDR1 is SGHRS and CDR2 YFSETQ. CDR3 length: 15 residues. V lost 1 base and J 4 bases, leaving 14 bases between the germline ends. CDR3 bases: TGCGCCAGCAGCTTGCACGCAGGGAGGGGCACTGAAGCTTTCTTT. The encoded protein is CASSLHAGRGTEAFF.

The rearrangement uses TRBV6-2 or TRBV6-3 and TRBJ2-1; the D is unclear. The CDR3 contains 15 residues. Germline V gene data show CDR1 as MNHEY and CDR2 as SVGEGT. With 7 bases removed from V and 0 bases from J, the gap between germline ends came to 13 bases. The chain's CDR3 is CASTKGVSSYNEQFF. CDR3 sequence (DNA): TGTGCCAGCACTAAAGGAGTAAGCTCCTACAATGAGCAGTTCTTC.

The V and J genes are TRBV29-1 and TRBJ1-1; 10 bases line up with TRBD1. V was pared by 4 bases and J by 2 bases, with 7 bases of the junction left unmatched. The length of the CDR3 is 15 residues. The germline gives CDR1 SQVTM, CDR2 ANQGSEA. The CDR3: CSVARDRGINTEAFF. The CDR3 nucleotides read TGCAGCGTTGCTAGGGACAGGGGAATTAACACTGAAGCTTTCTTT.

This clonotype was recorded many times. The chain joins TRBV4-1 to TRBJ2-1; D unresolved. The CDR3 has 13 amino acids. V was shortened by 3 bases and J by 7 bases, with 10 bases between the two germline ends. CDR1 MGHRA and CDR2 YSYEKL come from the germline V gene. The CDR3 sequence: CASSHVSANEQFF. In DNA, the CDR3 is TGCGCCAGCAGCCACGTGAGTGCGAATGAGCAGTTCTTC.